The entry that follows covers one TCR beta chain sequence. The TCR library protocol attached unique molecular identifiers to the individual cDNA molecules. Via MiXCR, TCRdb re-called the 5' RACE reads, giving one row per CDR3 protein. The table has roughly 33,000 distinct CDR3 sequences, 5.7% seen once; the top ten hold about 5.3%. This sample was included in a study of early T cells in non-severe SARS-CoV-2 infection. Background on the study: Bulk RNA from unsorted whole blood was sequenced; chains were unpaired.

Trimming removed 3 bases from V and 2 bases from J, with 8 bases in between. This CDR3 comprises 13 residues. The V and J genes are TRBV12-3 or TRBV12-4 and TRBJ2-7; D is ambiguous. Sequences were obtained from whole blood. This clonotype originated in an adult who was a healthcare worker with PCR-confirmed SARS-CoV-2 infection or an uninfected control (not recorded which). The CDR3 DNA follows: TGTGCCAGCAGTTTTAACAGTGCCTACGAGCAGTACGTC. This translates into CASSFNSAYEQYV.